This entry is about one TCR beta chain. Its antigen target is currently unknown. Its ends do not fully match the called genes, so a read error is possible. The immunoSEQ Assay was the method used to sequence TCRbeta CDR3 regions. After extraction, genomic DNA underwent amplification by bias-controlled multiplex PCR, followed by high-throughput sequencing. Concerning the study's data processing: To quantify the absolute abundance of every unique TCRbeta CDR3 region, sequences were collapsed and filtered. T cell fraction was estimated by normalizing TCRbeta template counts to usable DNA, with usable DNA measured through amplification of reference genes found in all nucleated cells. Repertoire TCRs were annotated as SARS-CoV-2-specific when V gene, CDR3 amino acid sequence and J gene were exactly matched to a known reactive TCR set. The reference SARS-CoV-2 TCR set was derived from MIRA and filtered for enrichment in COVID-19-positive ImmuneCODE repertoires, a step that removed public or cross-reactive TCRs. Drawing on the MIRA antigens, annotated TCRs were analysed further at the level of specific ORF or position within ORF. Depth was the summed frequency of annotated unique rearrangements, while breadth was defined as annotated unique rearrangements over total unique productive rearrangements. Two-sided Wilcoxon rank-sum tests were used to compare TCR breadth between groups. TCRdb provides this immuneACCESS table in a form limited to in-frame rearrangements. Some clones are lacking; in checked studies, under half of them reflect an unresolved V gene, and why the rest are absent is not known. The DNA was the basis for D and trimming; V, J and clone size are from that table. The sample contains about 390,000 clones, about 88% of them found a single time. The ten top clones hold about 3.6% of the sample.

This record belongs to a study of Ad26.COV2.S vaccination and SARS-CoV-2 variants (dated by TCRdb to about 2021). Study-level background: Vaccine-arm donors came from COV1001, a multicentre, randomized, double-blind, placebo-controlled phase I-IIa trial of Ad26.COV2.S in healthy adults. Ad26.COV2.S was administered intramuscularly at a dose of 5x10^10 or 1x10^11 viral particles, either as one shot or as two shots given 56 days apart. TCRbeta repertoire sequencing was used to assess the specificity and breadth of SARS-CoV-2-reactive T cell receptors after Ad26.COV2.S vaccination. A total of approximately 32 samples were included in the TCR-sequenced set, comprising approximately 20 Ad26.COV2.S vaccine recipients, 5 placebo recipients and 8 SARS-CoV-2 convalescent individuals. Trial participants were randomized into five groups of five, in which low-dose or high-dose Ad26.COV2.S was given once or twice, or placebo was given on both occasions. Investigators did not know the trial group allocation while performing experiments and assessing outcomes.

CDR1 is given as SGHVS and CDR2 as FQNEAQ, both from the germline V gene. CDR3 length: 13 amino acids, cysteine to phenylalanine. The kept DNA is CDR3 alone, 39 bases in frame from the first base. The treatment or condition label on this specimen signifies: about 20 received Ad26.COV2.S at low or high dose, single or two shots; roughly five received placebo; per-sample allocation not given. For vaccine and placebo recipients, repertoires were sequenced using samples collected on day 63 after the first injection. Cohort 1b enrolled fewer than 30 adults aged 18-55 years at a single site in Boston, USA, between 29 July and 7 August 2020. As a vaccine, Ad26.COV2.S was a replication-incompetent adenovirus type 26 vector that expressed a prefusion-stabilized SARS-CoV-2 spike protein derived from the original Wuhan strain. Study-wide findings and limitations: Compared with placebo recipients, Ad26.COV2.S recipients showed higher spike-specific TCR breadth (P = 0.0014). The study was not powered to compare responses between vaccine doses or regimens. After vaccination, spike-specific CD8+ and CD4+ T cell responses were reported to show substantial breadth. According to the authors, total T cell responses may have been underestimated by the TCR breadth and depth analyses. Vaccine and placebo recipients had similar non-spike TCR breadth, a finding consistent with the vaccine containing only spike.

The chain is made from TRBV7-8 and TRBJ2-1, with TRBD1 identical over 7 junction bases. The input for sequencing was peripheral blood, taken in a trial of Ad26.COV2.S vaccine versus placebo. This clonotype was sampled from a person between 18 and 59 years old who received the Ad26.COV2.S COVID-19 vaccine or a placebo. The CDR3 region: CVSSPTDRVEQFF. The DNA sequence is TGTGTCAGCAGCCCCACCGACAGGGTTGAGCAGTTCTTC.